This T cell receptor (beta chain) was captured by sequencing in a study of blood T cell repertoires in COVID-19. The wider study: The study drew acute and convalescent COVID-19 samples from the United States, Italy and Spain. T cells, B-cell-depleted T cells, or PBMCs provided the cDNA or gDNA that served as material.

In the authors' workflow: It was from reference gene primer amplification that nucleated cell counts were estimated. The method was immunoSEQ multiplex PCR; TCRdb's version includes in-frame clones alone and lacks a portion of them. V and J calls and clone size are as listed in that table; D and trimming were resolved from the DNA. The sample includes about 150,000 clones, approximately 90% of them seen just once. Per the germline V gene, CDR1 is SQVTM and CDR2 is ANQGSEA. This CDR3 contains 12 residues. With V trimmed by 7 bases and J by 0 bases, 2 bases remained unmatched. The sample consisted of peripheral blood. This TCR derives from a man aged 60 to 75 with active or convalescent COVID-19. The V call is TRBV29-1, the J call TRBJ1-2; 7 bases agree with TRBD1. CDR3 bases: TGCAGCGGGGGGACAGCTAACTATGGCTACACCTTC. As protein: CSGGTANYGYTF.